The 3 T cell receptor beta chains listed next were all sequenced from one sample in a study of memory CD4+ T cells and cytomegalovirus serostatus. The protocol was immunoSEQ multiplex PCR, while the TCRdb copy is restricted to in-frame clones and leaves out a portion. The sample consists of under 100,000 clones, 80% of them appearing once. Single viable CD3+CD4+CD8-CD45RO+ cells were sorted as the memory CD4+ T cells. Sequences were obtained from memory CD4+ T cells from blood. These receptor sequences come from an adult in good health and CMV-seronegative.

The chain is built from TRBV4-2 and TRBJ1-2; the D is unclear. The CDR3 covers 15 residues. Per germline, CDR1 LGHNA and CDR2 YNFKEQ. V lost 1 base and J 5 bases, leaving 14 bases between the germline ends. This CDR3 reads CASSQGLRVGYGYTF. The CDR3 bases are TGTGCCAGCAGCCAAGGTCTCCGGGTAGGGTATGGCTACACCTTC.

The CDR3 DNA reads TGTGCCAGCAGTACCAATCAGCCCCAGCATTTT. This encodes CASSTNQPQHF. The chain couples TRBV28 to TRBJ1-5; no reliable D call. Germline values: CDR1 MDHEN, CDR2 SYDVKM. The V end lost 5 bases, the J end lost 3 bases, and 2 bases lay between the germline ends. CDR3 length equals 11 residues. The complete variable domain, with remaining parts taken from reference TRBV28 and TRBJ1-5, reads DVKVTQSSRYLVKRTGEKVFLECVQDMDHENMFWYRQDPGLGLRLIYFSYDVKMKEKGDIPEGYSVSREKKERFSLILESASTNQTSMYLCASSTNQPQHFGDGTRLSIL.

This clone has a single count. Germline and junction disagree at one end, which may indicate a read error. The chain is built from TRBV9 and TRBJ2-5; the match to TRBD2 covers 10 bases. CDR1 is SGDLS and CDR2 is YYNGEE in the germline V gene. This CDR3 spans 16 amino acids. The DNA of the CDR3 is TGTGCCAGCAGCGTAGGGTCTAGCGGGGGAGGAGAGACCCGGTACTTC. Its protein is CASSVGSSGGGETRYF.